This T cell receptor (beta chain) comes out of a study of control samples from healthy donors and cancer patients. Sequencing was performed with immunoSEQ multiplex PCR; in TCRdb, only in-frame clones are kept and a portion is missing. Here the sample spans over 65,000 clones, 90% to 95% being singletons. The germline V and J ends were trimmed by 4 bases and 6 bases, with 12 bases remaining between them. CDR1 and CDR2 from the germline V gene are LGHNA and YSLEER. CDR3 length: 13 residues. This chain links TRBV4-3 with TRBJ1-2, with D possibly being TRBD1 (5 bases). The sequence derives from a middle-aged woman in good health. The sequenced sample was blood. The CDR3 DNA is TGCGCCAGCAGCCGAGCAGGGTTGGATGGCTACACCTTC. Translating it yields CASSRAGLDGYTF.